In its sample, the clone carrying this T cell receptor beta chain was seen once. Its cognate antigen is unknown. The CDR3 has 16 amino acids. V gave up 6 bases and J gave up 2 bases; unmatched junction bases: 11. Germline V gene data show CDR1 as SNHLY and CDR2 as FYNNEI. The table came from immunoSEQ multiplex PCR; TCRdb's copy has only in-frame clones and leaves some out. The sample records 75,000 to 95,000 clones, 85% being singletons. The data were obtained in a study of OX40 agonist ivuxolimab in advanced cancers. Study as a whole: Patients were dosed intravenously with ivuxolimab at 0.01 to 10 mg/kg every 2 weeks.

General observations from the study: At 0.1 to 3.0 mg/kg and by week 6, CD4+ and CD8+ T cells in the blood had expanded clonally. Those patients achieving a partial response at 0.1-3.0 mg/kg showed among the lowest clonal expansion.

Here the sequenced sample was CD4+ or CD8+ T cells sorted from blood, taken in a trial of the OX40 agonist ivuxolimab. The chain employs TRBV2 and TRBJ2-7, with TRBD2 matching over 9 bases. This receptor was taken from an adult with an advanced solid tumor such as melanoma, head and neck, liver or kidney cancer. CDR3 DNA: TGTGCCAGCAGCGGGGTCATTAGCGGGAGCGCCTACGAGCAGTACTTC. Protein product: CASSGVISGSAYEQYF. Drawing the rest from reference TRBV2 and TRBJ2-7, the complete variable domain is EPEVTQTPSHQVTQMGQEVILRCVPISNHLYFYWYRQILGQKVEFLVSFYNNEISEKSEIFDDQFSVERPDGSNFTLKIRSTKLEDSAMYFCASSGVISGSAYEQYFGPGTRLTVT.